One and the same sample provided the 3 T cell receptor beta chains below, sequenced in a study of control samples from healthy donors and cancer patients. Only in-frame clones appear in the TCRdb table, and some are missing; sequencing was by immunoSEQ multiplex PCR. Of roughly 120,000 clones in the sample, approximately 90% were seen once. The specimen was blood. The source is a woman aged 45-65 years in good health.

V is TRBV7-8 and J is TRBJ2-1; the match to TRBD2 covers 11 bases. Trimming cost V 3 bases and J 8 bases; bases outside gene matches: 15. The CDR3 is made up of 18 amino acids. The germline V gene encodes CDR1 SGHVS and CDR2 FQNEAQ. The CDR3 sequence: CASSLYLAGGPLWDEQFF. The CDR3 DNA is TGTGCCAGCAGCTTGTACTTAGCGGGAGGGCCCCTCTGGGATGAGCAGTTCTTC.

This chain links TRBV19 with TRBJ2-2; 11 bases agree with TRBD1. CDR1 LNHDA and CDR2 SQIVND come from the germline V gene (reference sequence). CDR3 size: 16 residues. V lost 10 bases to trimming and J lost 6 bases; unmatched junction nucleotides: 13. This CDR3 is CATHGRDRGYSGELFF. CDR3 DNA sequence: TGTGCCACCCACGGCCGGGACAGGGGGTATTCCGGGGAGCTGTTTTTT.

The chain combines TRBV7-2 with TRBJ2-2, with TRBD1 matching over 9 bases. V lost 1 base to trimming and J lost 3 bases; unmatched junction nucleotides: 12. The germline gives CDR1 SGHTA, CDR2 FQGNSA. The CDR3 loop spans 19 amino acids. The CDR3 here is CASSLVGTGSFFDTGELFF. CDR3 nucleotide sequence: TGTGCCAGCAGCTTAGTGGGGACAGGGTCATTCTTTGACACCGGGGAGCTGTTTTTT.